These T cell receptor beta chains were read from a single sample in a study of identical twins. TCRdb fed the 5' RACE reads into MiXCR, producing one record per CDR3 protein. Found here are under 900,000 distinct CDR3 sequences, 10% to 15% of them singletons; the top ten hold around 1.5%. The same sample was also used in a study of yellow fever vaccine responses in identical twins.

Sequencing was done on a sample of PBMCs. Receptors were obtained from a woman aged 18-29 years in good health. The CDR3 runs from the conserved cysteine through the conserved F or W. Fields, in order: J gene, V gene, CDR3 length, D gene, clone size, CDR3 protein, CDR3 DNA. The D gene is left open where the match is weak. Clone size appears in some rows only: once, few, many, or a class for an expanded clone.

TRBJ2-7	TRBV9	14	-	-	CASSPRDKAYEQYF	TGTGCCAGCAGCCCCCGAGACAAGGCCTACGAGCAGTACTTC
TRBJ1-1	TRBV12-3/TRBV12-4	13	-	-	CASSLARGTGAFF	TGTGCCAGCAGTTTAGCGCGGGGCACTGGAGCTTTCTTT
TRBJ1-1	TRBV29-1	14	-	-	CSVVEAVGSAEAFF	TGCAGCGTTGTCGAAGCGGTCGGTAGCGCTGAAGCTTTCTTT
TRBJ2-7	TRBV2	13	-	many	CASSTRDNTEQYF	TGTGCCAGCAGTACCCGGGACAACACCGAGCAGTACTTC
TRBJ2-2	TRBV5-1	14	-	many	CASSLTVNTGELFF	TGCGCCAGCAGCTTGACAGTAAACACCGGGGAGCTGTTTTTT
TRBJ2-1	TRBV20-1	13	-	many	CSAGGPWMGEQFF	TGCAGTGCTGGGGGCCCTTGGATGGGGGAGCAGTTCTTC
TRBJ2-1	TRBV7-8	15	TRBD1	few	CASSYRTGTRNEQFF	TGTGCCAGCAGCTACCGGACAGGGACCAGGAATGAGCAGTTCTTC
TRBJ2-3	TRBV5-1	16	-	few	CASSLGQGVGTDTQYF	TGCGCCAGCAGCTTAGGCCAGGGTGTAGGCACAGATACGCAGTATTTT
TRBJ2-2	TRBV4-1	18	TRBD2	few	CASSQPRGGRGVTGELFF	TGCGCCAGCAGCCAACCCCGGGGGGGAAGGGGTGTCACCGGGGAGCTGTTTTTT
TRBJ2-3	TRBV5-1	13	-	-	CASSVSPQDTQYF	TGCGCCAGCAGCGTATCCCCTCAAGATACGCAGTATTTT
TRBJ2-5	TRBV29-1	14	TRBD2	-	CSVEWGSGGLTQYF	TGCAGCGTTGAATGGGGTAGCGGGGGGTTGACCCAGTACTTC
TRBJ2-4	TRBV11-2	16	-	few	CASSGAAGEAKNIQYF	TGTGCCAGCAGCGGGGCGGCGGGTGAAGCCAAAAACATTCAGTACTTC
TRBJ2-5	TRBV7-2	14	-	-	CASSLPGASETQYF	TGTGCCAGCAGCTTACCGGGAGCATCAGAGACCCAGTACTTC
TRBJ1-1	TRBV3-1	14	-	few	CASSQEGPRAEAFF	TGTGCCAGCAGCCAAGAAGGACCCAGGGCTGAAGCTTTCTTT
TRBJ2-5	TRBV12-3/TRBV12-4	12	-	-	CASRQDQETQYF	TGTGCCAGCAGACAGGACCAAGAGACCCAGTACTTC
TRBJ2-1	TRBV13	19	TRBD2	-	CASSLEGLAGQYVDNEQFF	TGTGCCAGCAGCTTAGAGGGCCTAGCGGGGCAGTATGTCGACAATGAGCAGTTCTTC
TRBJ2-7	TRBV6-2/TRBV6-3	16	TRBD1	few	CASSYAGTGDVYEQYF	TGTGCCAGCAGTTACGCCGGGACAGGGGATGTTTACGAGCAGTACTTC
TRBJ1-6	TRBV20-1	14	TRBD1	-	CSAEPGTGNSPLHF	TGCAGTGCGGAACCCGGGACAGGGAATTCACCCCTCCACTTT
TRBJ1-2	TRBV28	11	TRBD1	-	CATRQGLGYTF	TGTGCCACCAGACAGGGTTTAGGCTACACCTTC
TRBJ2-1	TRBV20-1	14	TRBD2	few	CSAHGTSDYNEQFF	TGCAGTGCTCACGGGACTAGCGACTACAATGAGCAGTTCTTC
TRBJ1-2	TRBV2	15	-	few	CASSEAGLKTDGYTF	TGTGCCAGCAGTGAAGCGGGGCTTAAGACGGATGGCTACACCTTC
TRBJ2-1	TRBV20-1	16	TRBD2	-	CSARTSGSPFYNEQFF	TGCAGTGCTAGGACTAGCGGGAGCCCTTTCTACAATGAGCAGTTCTTC
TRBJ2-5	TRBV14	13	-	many	CASSPGAGETQYF	TGTGCCAGCAGCCCAGGGGCGGGGGAGACCCAGTACTTC
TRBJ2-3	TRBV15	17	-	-	CATSRDPVGGLTDTQYF	TGTGCCACCAGCAGAGACCCGGTGGGGGGCCTCACAGATACGCAGTATTTT
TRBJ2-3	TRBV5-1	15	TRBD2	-	CASSLATSVIDTQYF	TGCGCCAGCAGCTTGGCCACTAGCGTTATAGATACGCAGTATTTT
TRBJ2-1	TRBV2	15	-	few	CASSGEANNYNEQFF	TGTGCCAGCAGTGGAGAAGCGAACAACTACAATGAGCAGTTCTTC